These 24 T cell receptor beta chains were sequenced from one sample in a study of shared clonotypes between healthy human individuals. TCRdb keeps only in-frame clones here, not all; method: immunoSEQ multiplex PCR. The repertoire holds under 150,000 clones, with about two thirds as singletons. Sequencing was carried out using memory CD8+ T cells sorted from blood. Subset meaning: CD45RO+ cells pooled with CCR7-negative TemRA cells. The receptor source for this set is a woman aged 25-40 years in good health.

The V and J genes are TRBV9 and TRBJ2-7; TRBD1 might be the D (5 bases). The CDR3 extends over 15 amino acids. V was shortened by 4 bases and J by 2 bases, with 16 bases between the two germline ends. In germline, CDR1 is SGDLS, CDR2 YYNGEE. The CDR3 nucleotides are TGTGCCAGCAGCCAAACAGCCTCAGGGACCTACGAGCAGTACTTC. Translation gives CASSQTASGTYEQYF.

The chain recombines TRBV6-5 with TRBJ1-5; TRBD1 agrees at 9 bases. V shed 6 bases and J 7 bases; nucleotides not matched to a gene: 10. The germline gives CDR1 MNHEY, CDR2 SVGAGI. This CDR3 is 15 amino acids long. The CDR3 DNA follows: TGTGCCAGCAGGGGCCGGGACAGGGATCACCAGCCCCAGCATTTT. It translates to CASRGRDRDHQPQHF.

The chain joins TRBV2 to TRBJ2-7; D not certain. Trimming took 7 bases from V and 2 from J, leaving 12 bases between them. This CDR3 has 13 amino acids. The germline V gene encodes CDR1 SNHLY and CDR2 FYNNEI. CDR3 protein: CASTTAVPYEQYF. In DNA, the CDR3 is TGTGCCAGCACTACAGCCGTCCCCTACGAGCAGTACTTC.

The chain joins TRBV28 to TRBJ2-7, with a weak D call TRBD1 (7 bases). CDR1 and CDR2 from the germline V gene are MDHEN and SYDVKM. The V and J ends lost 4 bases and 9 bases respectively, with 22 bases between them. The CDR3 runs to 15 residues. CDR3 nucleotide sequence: TGTGCCAGCAGTTCATACAGGGGCGCACGGGGAGGGCAGTACTTC. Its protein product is CASSSYRGARGGQYF.

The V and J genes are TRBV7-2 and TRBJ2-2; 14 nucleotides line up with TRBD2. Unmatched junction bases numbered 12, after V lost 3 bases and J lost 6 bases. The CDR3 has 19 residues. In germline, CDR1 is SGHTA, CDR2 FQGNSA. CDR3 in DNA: TGTGCCAGCAGCTTGGTCTTTGGACTAGCGGGAGGTTGGGCCGGGGAGCTGTTTTTT. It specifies CASSLVFGLAGGWAGELFF.

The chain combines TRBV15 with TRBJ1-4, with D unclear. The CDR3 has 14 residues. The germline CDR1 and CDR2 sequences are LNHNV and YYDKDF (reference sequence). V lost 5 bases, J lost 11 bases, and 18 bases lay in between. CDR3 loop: CATSPESGSGKLFF. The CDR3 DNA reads TGTGCCACCAGCCCAGAGTCGGGGTCCGGTAAACTGTTTTTT.

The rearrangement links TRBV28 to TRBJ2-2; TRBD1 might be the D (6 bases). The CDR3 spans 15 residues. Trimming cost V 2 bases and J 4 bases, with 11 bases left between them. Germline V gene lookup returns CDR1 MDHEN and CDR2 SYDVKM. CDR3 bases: TGTGCCAGCAGTTTACTGGGGGCGGGCACCGGGGAGCTGTTTTTT. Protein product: CASSLLGAGTGELFF.

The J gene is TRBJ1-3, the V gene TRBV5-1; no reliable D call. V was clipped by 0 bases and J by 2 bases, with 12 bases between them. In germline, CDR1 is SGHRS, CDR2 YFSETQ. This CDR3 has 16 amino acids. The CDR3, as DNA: TGCGCCAGCAGCTTGGCCACTCAGAAAACTGGAAACACCATATATTTT. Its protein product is CASSLATQKTGNTIYF. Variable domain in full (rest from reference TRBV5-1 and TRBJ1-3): KAGVTQTPRYLIKTRGQQVTLSCSPISGHRSVSWYQQTPGQGLQFLFEYFSETQRNKGNFPGRFSGRQFSNSRSEMNVSTLELGDSALYLCASSLATQKTGNTIYFGEGSWLTVV.

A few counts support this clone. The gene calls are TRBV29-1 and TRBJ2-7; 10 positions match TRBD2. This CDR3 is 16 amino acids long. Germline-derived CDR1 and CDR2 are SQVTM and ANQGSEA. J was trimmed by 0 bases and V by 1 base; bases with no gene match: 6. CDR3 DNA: TGCAGCGTTGAAGGGCCTAGCGGGAGAGCCTCCTACGAGCAGTACTTC. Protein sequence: CSVEGPSGRASYEQYF.

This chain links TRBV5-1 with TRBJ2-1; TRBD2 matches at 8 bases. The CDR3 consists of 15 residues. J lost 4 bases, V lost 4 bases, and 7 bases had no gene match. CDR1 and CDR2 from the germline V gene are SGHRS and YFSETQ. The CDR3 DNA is TGCGCCAGCAGCCCCAGTTCGGGGGGGTACAATGAGCAGTTCTTC. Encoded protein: CASSPSSGGYNEQFF.

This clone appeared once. Here the CDR3 DNA reads TGTGCCAGCAGCTTGGCCGGAGCGGGGCATCCCGACGATCAGCCCCAGCATTTT. Its protein is CASSLAGAGHPDDQPQHF. The chain couples TRBV5-5 to TRBJ1-5, with a tentative D call TRBD1 (5 bases). Germline CDR1 SGHKS, CDR2 YYEKEE (reference sequence). V was trimmed by 0 bases and J by 5 bases, leaving 21 bases between them. This CDR3 comprises 18 residues.

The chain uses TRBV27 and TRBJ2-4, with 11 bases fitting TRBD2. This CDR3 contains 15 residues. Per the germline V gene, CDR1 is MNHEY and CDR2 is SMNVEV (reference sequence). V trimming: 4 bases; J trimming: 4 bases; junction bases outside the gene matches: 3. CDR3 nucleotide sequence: TGTGCCAGCAGTTACAGACTAGCGGGGAAAAACATTCAGTACTTC. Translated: CASSYRLAGKNIQYF.

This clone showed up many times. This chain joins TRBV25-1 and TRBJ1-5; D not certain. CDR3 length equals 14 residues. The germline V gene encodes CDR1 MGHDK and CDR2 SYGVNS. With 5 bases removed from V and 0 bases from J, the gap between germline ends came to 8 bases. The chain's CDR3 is CASSHEDSNQPQHF. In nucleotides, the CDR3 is TGTGCCAGCAGTCACGAGGATAGCAATCAGCCCCAGCATTTT. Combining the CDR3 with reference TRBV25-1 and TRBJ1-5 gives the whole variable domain EADIYQTPRYLVIGTGKKITLECSQTMGHDKMYWYQQDPGMELHLIHYSYGVNSTEKGDLSSESTVSRIRTEHFPLTLESARPSHTSQYLCASSHEDSNQPQHFGDGTRLSIL.

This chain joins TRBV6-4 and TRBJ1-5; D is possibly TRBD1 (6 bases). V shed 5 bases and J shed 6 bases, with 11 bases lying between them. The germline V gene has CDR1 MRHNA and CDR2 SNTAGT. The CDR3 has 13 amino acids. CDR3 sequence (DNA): TGTGCCAGCAGTCCAGGGGCGAGTCAGCCCCAGCATTTT. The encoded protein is CASSPGASQPQHF.

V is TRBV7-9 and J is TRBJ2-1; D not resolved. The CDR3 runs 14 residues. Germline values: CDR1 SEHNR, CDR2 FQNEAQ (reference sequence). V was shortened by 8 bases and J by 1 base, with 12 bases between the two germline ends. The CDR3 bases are TGTGCCAGCTCCGAAGGGCTATCCTACAATGAGCAGTTCTTC. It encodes CASSEGLSYNEQFF. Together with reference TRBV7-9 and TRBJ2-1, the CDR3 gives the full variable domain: DTGVSQNPRHKITKRGQNVTFRCDPISEHNRLYWYRQTLGQGPEFLTYFQNEAQLEKSRLLSDRFSAERPKGSFSTLEIQRTEQGDSAMYLCASSEGLSYNEQFFGPGTRLTVL.

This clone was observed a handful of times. The CDR3 nucleotides read TGTGCCAGCAGCTTAGCGCGGGACACAGACTACGAGCAGTACTTC. Translated, it gives CASSLARDTDYEQYF. The V call is TRBV7-9, the J call TRBJ2-7; D possibly uses TRBD1 or TRBD2 (6 bases each). Germline lookup yields CDR1 SEHNR and CDR2 FQNEAQ (reference sequence). V lost 0 bases and J 3 bases, leaving 12 bases between the germline ends. This CDR3 spans 15 amino acids.

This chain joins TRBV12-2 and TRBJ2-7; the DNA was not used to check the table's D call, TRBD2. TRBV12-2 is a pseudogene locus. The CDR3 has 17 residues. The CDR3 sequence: CASRLEGNGRASGEQYF. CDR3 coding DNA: TGTGCAAGTCGCCTAGAAGGAAACGGGAGGGCCTCGGGCGAGCAGTACTTC.

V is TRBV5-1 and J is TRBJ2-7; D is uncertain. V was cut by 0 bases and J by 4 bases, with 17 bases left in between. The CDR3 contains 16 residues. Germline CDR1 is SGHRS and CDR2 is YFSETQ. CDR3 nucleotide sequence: TGCGCCAGCAGCTTGGTGGCCCGAGCGCGAAAATACGAGCAGTACTTC. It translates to CASSLVARARKYEQYF. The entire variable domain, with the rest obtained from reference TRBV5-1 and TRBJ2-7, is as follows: KAGVTQTPRYLIKTRGQQVTLSCSPISGHRSVSWYQQTPGQGLQFLFEYFSETQRNKGNFPGRFSGRQFSNSRSEMNVSTLELGDSALYLCASSLVARARKYEQYFGPGTRLTVT.

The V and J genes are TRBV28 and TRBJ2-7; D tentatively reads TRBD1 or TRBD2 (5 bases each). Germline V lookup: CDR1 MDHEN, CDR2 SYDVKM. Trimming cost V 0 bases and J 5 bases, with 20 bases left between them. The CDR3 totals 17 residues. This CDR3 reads CASSLWGVLASRDEQYF. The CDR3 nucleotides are TGTGCCAGCAGTTTATGGGGGGTGCTAGCCTCGAGGGACGAGCAGTACTTC.

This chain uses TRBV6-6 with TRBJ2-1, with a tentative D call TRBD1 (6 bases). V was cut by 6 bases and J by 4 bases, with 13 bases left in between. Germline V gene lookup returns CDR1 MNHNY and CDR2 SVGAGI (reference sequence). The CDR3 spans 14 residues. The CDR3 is CASSPQGGYNEQFF. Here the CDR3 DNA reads TGTGCCAGCAGCCCACAGGGTGGGTACAATGAGCAGTTCTTC.

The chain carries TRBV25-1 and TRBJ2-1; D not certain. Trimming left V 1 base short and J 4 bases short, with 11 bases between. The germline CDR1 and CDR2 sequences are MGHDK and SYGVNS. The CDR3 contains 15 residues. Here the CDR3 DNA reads TGTGCCAGCAGTGAATCTACGGAGAATTACAATGAGCAGTTCTTC. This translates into CASSESTENYNEQFF.

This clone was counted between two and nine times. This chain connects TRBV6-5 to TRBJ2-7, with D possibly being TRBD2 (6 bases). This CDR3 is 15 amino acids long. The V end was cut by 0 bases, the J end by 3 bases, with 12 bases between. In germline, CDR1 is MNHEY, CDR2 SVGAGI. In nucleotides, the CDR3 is TGTGCCAGCAGTTACTCTGGACTAATGGACTACGAGCAGTACTTC. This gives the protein CASSYSGLMDYEQYF.

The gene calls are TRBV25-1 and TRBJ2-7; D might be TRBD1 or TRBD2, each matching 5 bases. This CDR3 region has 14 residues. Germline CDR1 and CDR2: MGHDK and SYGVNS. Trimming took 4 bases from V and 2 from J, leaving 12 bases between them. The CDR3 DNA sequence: TGTGCCAGCAGTGGGGGGAACACAGCCTACGAGCAGTACTTC. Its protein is CASSGGNTAYEQYF.

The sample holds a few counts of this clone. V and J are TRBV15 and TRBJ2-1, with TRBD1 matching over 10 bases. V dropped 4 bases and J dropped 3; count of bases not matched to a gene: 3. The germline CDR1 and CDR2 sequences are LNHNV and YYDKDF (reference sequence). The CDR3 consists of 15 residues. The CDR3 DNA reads TGTGCCACCAGCACCGGGACAGGGGACTACAATGAGCAGTTCTTC. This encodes CATSTGTGDYNEQFF.